The subject of this entry is one TCR beta chain. Its antigen remains unidentified. The sequenced target, TCR beta, came from blood CD8+ and CD4+ T cells. Negative isolation yielded the CD8+ and CD4+ T cells, while FACS enriched the TEMRA cells. This record comes from a study of CD8 T cells in Susac syndrome. Study-level points and caveats: A relatively small number of individuals underwent TCR sequencing and HLA analysis.

Reverse transcription of about 0.5 to 1 ug RNA used random hexamers. TCRdb reprocessed the immunoSEQ multiplex PCR reads via MiXCR and lists one record per CDR3 protein. The table records approximately 140,000 distinct CDR3 sequences, approximately 95% of them present only once. V dropped 5 bases and J dropped 8; count of bases not matched to a gene: 10. The germline V gene encodes CDR1 SEHNR and CDR2 FQNEAQ (reference sequence). This CDR3 comprises 14 residues. The rearrangement joins TRBV7-9 to TRBJ1-1; 8 bases align to TRBD1. The specimen was CD4+ T cells from PBMCs. The receptor's source is a human donor with multiple sclerosis. The CDR3 DNA follows: TGTGCCAGCAGCCTGGACAGGGAACGAGACGAAGCTTTCTTT. As protein: CASSLDRERDEAFF.